The T cell receptor (beta chain) described here comes from a study of sequential checkpoint blockade in melanoma. Study background: Each arm's sequence ended with maintenance nivolumab.

Sequenced by immunoSEQ multiplex PCR; TCRdb stores in-frame clones only, minus some. The sample comprises more than 25,000 clones, roughly nine tenths of which are singletons, and approximately 14% rests with the top ten. Documented treatment: randomized to nivolumab then ipilimumab (arm A) or the reverse (arm B). V was shortened by 1 base and J by 1 base, with 13 bases between the two germline ends. This CDR3 is built from 16 residues. Germline CDR1 and CDR2: LNHNV and YYDKDF (reference sequence). The TCR comes from a human donor with melanoma. The sample was CD8+ T cells sorted from blood (inferred from file names), taken from a patient given nivolumab and ipilimumab in sequence. This sequence joins TRBV15 and TRBJ1-1, with a tentative D call TRBD1 (6 bases). This chain's CDR3 is CATSRANGGRNTEAFF. The CDR3 DNA reads as TGTGCCACCAGCAGAGCCAATGGGGGCAGGAACACTGAAGCTTTCTTT.